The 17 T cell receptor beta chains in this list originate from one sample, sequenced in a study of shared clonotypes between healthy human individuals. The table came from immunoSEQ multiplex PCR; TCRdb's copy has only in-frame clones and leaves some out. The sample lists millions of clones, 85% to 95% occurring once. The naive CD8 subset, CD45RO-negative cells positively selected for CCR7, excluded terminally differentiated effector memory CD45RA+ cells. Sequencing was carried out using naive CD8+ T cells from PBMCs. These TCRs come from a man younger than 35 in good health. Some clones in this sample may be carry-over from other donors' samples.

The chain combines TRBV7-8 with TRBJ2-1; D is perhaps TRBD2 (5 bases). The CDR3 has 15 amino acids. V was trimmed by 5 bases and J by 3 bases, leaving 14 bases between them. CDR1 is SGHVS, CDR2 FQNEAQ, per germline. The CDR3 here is CASSISGNYYNEQFF. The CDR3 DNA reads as TGTGCCAGCAGCATATCCGGGAACTACTACAATGAGCAGTTCTTC.

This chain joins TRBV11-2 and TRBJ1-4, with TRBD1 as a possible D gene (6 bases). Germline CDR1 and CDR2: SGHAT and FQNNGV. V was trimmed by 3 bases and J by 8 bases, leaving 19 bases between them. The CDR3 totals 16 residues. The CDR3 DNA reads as TGTGCCAGCAGCTTGGACCCAGGGGCCACTTCGGAAAAACTGTTTTTT. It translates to CASSLDPGATSEKLFF.

CDR3 residues: CAISDLGQGPEQYF. In DNA form, the CDR3 reads TGTGCCATCAGTGATCTGGGACAGGGTCCCGAGCAGTACTTC. The chain couples TRBV10-3 to TRBJ2-7; 9 bases fit TRBD1. V was pared by 3 bases and J by 6 bases, with 6 bases of the junction left unmatched. The CDR3 sequence is 14 residues long. Germline lookup yields CDR1 ENHRY and CDR2 SYGVKD.

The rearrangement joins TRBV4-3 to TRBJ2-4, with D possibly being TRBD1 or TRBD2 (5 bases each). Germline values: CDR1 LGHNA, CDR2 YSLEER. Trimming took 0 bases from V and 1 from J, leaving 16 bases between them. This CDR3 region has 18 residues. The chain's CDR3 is CASSQDLSGDGAKNIQYF. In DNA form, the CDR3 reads TGCGCCAGCAGCCAAGATCTTTCCGGGGACGGGGCCAAAAACATTCAGTACTTC.

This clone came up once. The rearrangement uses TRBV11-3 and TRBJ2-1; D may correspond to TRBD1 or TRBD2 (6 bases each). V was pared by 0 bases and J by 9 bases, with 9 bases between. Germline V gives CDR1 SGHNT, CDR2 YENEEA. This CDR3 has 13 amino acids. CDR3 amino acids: CASSLEGGSEQFF. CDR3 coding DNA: TGTGCCAGCAGCTTAGAGGGGGGCAGTGAGCAGTTCTTC.

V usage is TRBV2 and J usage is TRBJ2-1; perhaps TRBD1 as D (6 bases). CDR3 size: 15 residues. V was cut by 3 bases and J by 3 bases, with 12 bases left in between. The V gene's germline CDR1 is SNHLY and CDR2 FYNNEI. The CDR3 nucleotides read TGTGCCAGCAGTGATTGGGACACTGTCTACAATGAGCAGTTCTTC. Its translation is CASSDWDTVYNEQFF.

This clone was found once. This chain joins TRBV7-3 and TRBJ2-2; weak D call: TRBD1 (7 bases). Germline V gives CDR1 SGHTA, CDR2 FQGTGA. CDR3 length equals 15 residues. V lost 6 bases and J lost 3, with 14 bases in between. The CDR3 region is CASSSDREDTGELFF. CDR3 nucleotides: TGTGCCAGCAGTTCCGACAGGGAGGACACCGGGGAGCTGTTTTTT. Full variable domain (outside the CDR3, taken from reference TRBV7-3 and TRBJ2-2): GAGVSQTPSNKVTEKGKYVELRCDPISGHTALYWYRQSLGQGPEFLIYFQGTGAADDSGLPNDRFFAVRPEGSVSTLKIQRTERGDSAVYLCASSSDREDTGELFFGEGSRLTVL.

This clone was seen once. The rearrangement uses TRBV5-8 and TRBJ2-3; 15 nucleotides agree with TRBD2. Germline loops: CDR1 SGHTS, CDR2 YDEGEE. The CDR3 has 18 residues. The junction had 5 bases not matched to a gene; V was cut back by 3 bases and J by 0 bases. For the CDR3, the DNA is TGTGCCAGCAGCTCTGGACTAGCGGGAGGGCCAAGCACAGATACGCAGTATTTT. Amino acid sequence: CASSSGLAGGPSTDTQYF. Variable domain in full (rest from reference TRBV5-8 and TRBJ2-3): EAGVTQSPTHLIKTRGQQATLRCSPISGHTSVYWYQQALGLGLQFLLWYDEGEERNRGNFPPRFSGRQFPNYSSELNVNALELEDSALYLCASSSGLAGGPSTDTQYFGPGTRLTVL.

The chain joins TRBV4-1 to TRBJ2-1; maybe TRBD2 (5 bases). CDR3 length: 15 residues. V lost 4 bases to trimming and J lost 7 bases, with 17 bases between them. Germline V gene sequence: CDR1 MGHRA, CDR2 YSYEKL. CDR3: CASSLRGSSGNEQFF. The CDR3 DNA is TGCGCCAGCAGCCTGAGAGGGTCCTCCGGTAATGAGCAGTTCTTC.

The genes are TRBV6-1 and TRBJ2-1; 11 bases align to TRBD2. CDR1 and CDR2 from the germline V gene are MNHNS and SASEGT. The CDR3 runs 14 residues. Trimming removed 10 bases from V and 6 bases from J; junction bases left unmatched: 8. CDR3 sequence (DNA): TGTGCCAACCAACTAGCGGGAGTAGTCAATGAGCAGTTCTTC. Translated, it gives CANQLAGVVNEQFF.

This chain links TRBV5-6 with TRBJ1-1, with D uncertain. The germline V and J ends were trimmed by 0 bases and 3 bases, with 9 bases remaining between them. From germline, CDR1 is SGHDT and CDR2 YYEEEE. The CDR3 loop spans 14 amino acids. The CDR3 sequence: CASSLDSGDTEAFF. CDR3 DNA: TGTGCCAGCAGCTTGGACAGCGGGGACACTGAAGCTTTCTTT.

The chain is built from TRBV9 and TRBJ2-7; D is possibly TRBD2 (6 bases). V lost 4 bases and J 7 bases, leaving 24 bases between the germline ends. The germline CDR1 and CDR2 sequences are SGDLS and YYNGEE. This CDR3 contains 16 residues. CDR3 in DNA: TGTGCCAGCAGCACTCACTCCGACCCGGGACGGGGGGAGCAGTACTTC. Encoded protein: CASSTHSDPGRGEQYF.

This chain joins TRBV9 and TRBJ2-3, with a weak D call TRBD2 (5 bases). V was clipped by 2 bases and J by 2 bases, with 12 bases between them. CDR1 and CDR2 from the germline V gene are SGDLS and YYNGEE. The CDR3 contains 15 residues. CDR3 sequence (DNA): TGTGCCAGCAGCGTGGAAAGCGGCTTCACAGATACGCAGTATTTT. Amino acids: CASSVESGFTDTQYF. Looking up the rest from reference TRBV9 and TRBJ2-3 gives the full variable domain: DSGVTQTPKHLITATGQRVTLRCSPRSGDLSVYWYQQSLDQGLQFLIQYYNGEERAKGNILERFSAQQFPDLHSELNLSSLELGDSALYFCASSVESGFTDTQYFGPGTRLTVL.

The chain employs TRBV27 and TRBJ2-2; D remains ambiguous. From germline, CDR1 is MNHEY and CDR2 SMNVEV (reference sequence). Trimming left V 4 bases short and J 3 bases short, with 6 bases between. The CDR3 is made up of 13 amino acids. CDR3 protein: CASSWSDTGELFF. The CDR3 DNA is TGTGCCAGCAGTTGGAGCGACACCGGGGAGCTGTTTTTT.

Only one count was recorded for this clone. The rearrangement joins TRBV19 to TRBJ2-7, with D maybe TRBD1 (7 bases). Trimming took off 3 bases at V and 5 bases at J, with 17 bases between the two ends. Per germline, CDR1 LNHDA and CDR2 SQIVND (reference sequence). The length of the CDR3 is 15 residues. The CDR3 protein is CASSILYRGGDEQYF. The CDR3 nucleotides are TGTGCCAGTAGTATTTTGTACAGGGGAGGAGACGAGCAGTACTTC.

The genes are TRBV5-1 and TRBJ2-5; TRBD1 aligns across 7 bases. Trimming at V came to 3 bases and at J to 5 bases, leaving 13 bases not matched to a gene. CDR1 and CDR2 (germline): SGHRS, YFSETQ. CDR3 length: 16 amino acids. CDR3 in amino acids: CASSWNRDSAEETQYF. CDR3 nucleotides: TGCGCCAGCAGCTGGAACCGGGACAGTGCCGAGGAGACCCAGTACTTC.

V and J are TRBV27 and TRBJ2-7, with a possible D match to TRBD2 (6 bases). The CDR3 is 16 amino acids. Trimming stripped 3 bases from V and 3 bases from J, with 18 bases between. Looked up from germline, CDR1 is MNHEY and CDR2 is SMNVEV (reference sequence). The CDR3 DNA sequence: TGTGCCAGCAGTTTCTCTTCGGGGGTGCGGATCTACGAGCAGTACTTC. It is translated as CASSFSSGVRIYEQYF.